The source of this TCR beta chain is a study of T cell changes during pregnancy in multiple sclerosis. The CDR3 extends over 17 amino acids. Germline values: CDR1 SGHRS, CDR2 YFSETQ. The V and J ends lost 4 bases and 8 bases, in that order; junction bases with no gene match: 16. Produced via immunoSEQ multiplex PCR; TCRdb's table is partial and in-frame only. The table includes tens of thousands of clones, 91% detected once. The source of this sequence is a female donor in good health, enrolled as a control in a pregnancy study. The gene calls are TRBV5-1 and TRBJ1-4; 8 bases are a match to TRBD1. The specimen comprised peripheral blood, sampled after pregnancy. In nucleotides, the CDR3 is TGCGCCAGCAGCCCCCAAGGGCAGGGGGCTAAGAAGGAAAAACTGTTTTTT. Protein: CASSPQGQGAKKEKLFF.